This passage covers 5 T cell receptor beta chains from one sample sequenced in a study of CXCR3-negative and CXCR3-positive naive CD8 T cells. Study-level points and caveats: Higher TRB CDR3 hydrophobicity marked CXCR3-positive naive cells relative to CXCR3-negative naive cells.

The authors prepared UMI-labeled TRB cDNA libraries by 5' RACE. TCRdb re-called the 5' RACE reads; every CDR3 protein appears as one record, without DNA. The sample totals about 6,200 distinct CDR3 sequences. The antigens these receptors bind are not known. Sequenced: naive CXCR3+ CD8+ T cells from blood. Subset meaning: CD45RO-CCR7+CD27+CD95- naive CD8+ T cells expressing CXCR3 (TNR3+). These TCRs come from a human donor in good health. Some clones in this sample may be carry-over from other donors' samples.

CDR3 in amino acids: CASQSLGLAENEQFF. The chain joins TRBV2 to TRBJ2-1; TCRdb lists TRBD2, though no DNA is available to test this call. Germline CDR1 is SNHLY and CDR2 is FYNNEI. The CDR3 runs 15 residues.

The chain recombines TRBV2 with TRBJ2-2. Germline V gives CDR1 SNHLY, CDR2 FYNNEI. The CDR3 spans 14 residues. The CDR3 sequence is CASSDPTGTGELFF.

Its frequency marks this clonotype as medium-sized. The chain uses TRBV29-1 and TRBJ2-2; TCRdb gives TRBD1 as the D gene, but with no DNA this cannot be confirmed. Germline values: CDR1 SQVTM, CDR2 ANQGSEA. The CDR3 is made up of 12 amino acids. CDR3 protein: CSAPRPNGELFF.

This sequence joins TRBV27 and TRBJ1-3; the D call from TCRdb, TRBD1, cannot be confirmed without DNA. CDR3 length: 13 residues. Germline V gives CDR1 MNHEY, CDR2 SMNVEV (reference sequence). CDR3 loop: CASSFAGADTIYF.

V usage is TRBV12-3 or TRBV12-4 and J usage is TRBJ2-5; the D call from TCRdb, TRBD1, cannot be confirmed without DNA. This CDR3 region has 13 residues. CDR3 loop: CASTLGQQETQYF.